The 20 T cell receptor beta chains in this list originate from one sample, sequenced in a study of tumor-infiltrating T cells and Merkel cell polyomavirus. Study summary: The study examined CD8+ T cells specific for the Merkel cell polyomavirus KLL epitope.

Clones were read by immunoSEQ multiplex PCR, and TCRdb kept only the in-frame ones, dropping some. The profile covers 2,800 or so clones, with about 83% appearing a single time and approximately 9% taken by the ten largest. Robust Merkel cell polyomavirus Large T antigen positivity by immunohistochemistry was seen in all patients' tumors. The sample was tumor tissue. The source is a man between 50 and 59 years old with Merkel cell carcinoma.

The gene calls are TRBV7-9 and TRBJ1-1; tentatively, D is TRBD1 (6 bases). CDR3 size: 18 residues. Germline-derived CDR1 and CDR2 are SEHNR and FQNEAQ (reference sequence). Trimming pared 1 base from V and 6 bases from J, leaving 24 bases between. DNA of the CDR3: TGTGCCAGCAGCTTAGGCTTACTCAGGGGACCGGCAGGGGCTGAAGCTTTCTTT. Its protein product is CASSLGLLRGPAGAEAFF.

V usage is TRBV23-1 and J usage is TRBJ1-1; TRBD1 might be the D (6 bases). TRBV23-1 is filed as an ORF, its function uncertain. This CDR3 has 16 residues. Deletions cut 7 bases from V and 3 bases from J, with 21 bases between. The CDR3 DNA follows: TGCGCCAGCACCACCCTCTCAACAGGGAAAGACACTGAAGCTTTCTTT. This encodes CASTTLSTGKDTEAFF.

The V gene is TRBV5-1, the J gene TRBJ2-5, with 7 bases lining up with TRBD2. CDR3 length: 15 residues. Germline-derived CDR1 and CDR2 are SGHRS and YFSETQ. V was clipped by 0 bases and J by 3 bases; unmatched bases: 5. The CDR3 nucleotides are TGCGCCAGCAGCTTGGAGTCTAGCGGAGAAGAGACCCAGTACTTC. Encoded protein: CASSLESSGEETQYF. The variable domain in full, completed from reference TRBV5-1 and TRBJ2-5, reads KAGVTQTPRYLIKTRGQQVTLSCSPISGHRSVSWYQQTPGQGLQFLFEYFSETQRNKGNFPGRFSGRQFSNSRSEMNVSTLELGDSALYLCASSLESSGEETQYFGPGTRLLVL.

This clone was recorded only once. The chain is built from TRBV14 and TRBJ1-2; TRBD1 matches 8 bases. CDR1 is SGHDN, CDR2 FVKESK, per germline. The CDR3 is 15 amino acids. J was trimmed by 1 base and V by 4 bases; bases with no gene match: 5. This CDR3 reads CASSLGTGFNYGYTF. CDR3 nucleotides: TGTGCCAGCAGCCTAGGGACAGGCTTTAACTATGGCTACACCTTC.

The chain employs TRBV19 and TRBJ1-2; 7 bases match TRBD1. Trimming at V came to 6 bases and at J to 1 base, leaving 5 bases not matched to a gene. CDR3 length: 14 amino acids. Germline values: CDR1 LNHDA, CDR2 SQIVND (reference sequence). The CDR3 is CASRQGQFNYGYTF. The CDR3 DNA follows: TGTGCCAGTAGACAGGGACAGTTTAACTATGGCTACACCTTC.

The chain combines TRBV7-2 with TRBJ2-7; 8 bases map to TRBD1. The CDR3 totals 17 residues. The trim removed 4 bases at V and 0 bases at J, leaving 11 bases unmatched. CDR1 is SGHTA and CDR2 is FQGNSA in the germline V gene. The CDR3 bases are TGTGCCAGCAGCTCATCCGACGAGACAGGGGTCTCCTACGAGCAGTACGTC. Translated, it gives CASSSSDETGVSYEQYV.

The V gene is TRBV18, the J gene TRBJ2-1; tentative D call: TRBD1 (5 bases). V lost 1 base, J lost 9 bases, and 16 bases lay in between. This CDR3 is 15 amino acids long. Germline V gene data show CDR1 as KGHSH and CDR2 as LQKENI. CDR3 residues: CASSPRRSQETEQFF. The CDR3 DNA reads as TGTGCCAGCTCACCACGACGCTCACAGGAGACTGAGCAGTTCTTC.

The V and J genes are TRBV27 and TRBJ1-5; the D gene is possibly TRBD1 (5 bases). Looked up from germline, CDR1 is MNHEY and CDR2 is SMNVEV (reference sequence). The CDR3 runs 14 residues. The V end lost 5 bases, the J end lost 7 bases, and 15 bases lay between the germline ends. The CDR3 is CASSPAGFNQPQHF. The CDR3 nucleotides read TGTGCCAGCAGTCCGGCAGGGTTTAACCAGCCCCAGCATTTT.

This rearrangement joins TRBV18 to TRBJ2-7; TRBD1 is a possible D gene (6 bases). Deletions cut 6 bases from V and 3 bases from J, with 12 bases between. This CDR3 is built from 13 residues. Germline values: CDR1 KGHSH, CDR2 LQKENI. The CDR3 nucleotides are TGTGCCAGCTCGGATGGACAGAACTACGAGCAGTACGTC. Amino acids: CASSDGQNYEQYV.

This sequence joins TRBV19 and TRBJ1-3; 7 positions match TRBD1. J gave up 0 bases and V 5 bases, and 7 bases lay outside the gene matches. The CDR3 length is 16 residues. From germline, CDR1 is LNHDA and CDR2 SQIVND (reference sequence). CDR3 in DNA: TGTGCCAGTAGTGCGGGACAGCCTATCTCTGGAAACACCATATATTTT. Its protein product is CASSAGQPISGNTIYF.

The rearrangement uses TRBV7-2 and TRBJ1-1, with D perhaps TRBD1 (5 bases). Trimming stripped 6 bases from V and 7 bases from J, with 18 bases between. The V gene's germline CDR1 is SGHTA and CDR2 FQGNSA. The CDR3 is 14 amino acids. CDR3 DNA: TGTGCCAGCAGTGATTACCGGGACGGGGGTGAAGCTTTCTTT. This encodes CASSDYRDGGEAFF.

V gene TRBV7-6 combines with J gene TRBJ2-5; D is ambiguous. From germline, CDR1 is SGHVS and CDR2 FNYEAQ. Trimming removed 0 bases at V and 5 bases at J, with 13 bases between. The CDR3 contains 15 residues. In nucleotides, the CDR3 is TGTGCCAGCAGCTTAGCTGGGTACCTCGGGGAGACCCAGTACTTC. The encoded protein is CASSLAGYLGETQYF.

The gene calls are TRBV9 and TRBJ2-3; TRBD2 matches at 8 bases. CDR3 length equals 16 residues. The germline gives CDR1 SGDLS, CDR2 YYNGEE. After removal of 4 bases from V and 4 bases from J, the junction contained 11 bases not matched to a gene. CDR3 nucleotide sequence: TGTGCCAGCAGCATTCGGGGTGCGGGGGGACCAGATACGCAGTATTTT. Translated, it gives CASSIRGAGGPDTQYF. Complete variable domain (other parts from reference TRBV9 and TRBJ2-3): DSGVTQTPKHLITATGQRVTLRCSPRSGDLSVYWYQQSLDQGLQFLIQYYNGEERAKGNILERFSAQQFPDLHSELNLSSLELGDSALYFCASSIRGAGGPDTQYFGPGTRLTVL.

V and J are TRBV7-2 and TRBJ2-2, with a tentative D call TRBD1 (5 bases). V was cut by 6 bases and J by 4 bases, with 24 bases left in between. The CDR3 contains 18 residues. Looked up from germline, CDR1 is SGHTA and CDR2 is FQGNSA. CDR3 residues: CASRVGPNEARGTGELFF. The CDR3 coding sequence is TGTGCCAGCAGGGTAGGCCCAAATGAGGCTAGGGGCACCGGGGAGCTGTTTTTT.

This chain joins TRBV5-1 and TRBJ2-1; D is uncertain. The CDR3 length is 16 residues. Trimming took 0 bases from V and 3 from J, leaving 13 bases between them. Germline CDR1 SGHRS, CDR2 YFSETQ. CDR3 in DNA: TGCGCCAGCAGCTTGGAGCCCCCCCTAAGCTACAATGAGCAGTTCTTC. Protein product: CASSLEPPLSYNEQFF.

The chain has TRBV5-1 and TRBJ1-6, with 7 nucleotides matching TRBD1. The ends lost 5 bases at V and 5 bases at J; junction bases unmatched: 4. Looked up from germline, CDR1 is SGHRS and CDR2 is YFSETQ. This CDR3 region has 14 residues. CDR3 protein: CASRRDRNNSPLHF. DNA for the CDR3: TGCGCCAGCAGGAGGGACAGAAATAATTCACCCCTCCACTTT.

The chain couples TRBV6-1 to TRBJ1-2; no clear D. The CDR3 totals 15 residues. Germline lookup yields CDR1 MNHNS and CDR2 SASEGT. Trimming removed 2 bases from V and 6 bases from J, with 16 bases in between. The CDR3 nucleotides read TGTGCCAGCAGTGAAAATTTTCTGTCGGCGGATGGCTACACCTTC. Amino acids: CASSENFLSADGYTF.

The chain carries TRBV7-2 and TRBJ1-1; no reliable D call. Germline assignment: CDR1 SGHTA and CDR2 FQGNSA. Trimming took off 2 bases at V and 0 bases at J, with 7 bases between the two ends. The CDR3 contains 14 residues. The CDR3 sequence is CASSLSQMNTEAFF. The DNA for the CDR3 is TGTGCCAGCAGCTTAAGCCAAATGAACACTGAAGCTTTCTTT.

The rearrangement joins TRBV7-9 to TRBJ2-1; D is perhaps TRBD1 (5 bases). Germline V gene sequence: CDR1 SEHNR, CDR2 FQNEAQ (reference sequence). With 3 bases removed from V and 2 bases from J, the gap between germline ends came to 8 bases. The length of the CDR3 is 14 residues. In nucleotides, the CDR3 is TGTGCCAGCAGCTTTCCAGGGACCTACAATGAGCAGTTCTTC. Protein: CASSFPGTYNEQFF.

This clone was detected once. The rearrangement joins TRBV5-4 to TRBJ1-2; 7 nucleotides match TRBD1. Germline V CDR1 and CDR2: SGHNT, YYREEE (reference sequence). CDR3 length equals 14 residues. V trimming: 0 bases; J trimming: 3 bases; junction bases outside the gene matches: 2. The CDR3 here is CASSLGGTDYGYTF. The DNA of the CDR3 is TGTGCCAGCAGCTTGGGGGGGACAGACTATGGCTACACCTTC. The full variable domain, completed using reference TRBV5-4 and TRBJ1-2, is ETGVTQSPTHLIKTRGQQVTLRCSSQSGHNTVSWYQQALGQGPQFIFQYYREEENGRGNFPPRFSGLQFPNYSSELNVNALELDDSALYLCASSLGGTDYGYTFGSGTRLTVV.